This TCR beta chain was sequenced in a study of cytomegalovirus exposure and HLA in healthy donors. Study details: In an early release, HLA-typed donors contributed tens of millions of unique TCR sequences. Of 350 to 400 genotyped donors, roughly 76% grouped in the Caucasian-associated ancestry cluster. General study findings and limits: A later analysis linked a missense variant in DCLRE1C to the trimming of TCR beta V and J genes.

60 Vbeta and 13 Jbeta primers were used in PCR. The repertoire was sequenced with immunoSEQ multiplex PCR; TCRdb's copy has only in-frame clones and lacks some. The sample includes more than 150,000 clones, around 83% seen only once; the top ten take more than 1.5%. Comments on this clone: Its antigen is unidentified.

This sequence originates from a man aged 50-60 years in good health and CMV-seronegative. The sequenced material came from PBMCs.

The CDR3 reads CASSLAGTGFEELFF. CDR3 DNA sequence: TGTGCCAGCAGCTTAGCTGGGACAGGTTTCGAGGAGCTGTTTTTT. The chain employs TRBV7-9 and TRBJ2-2; 8 bases align to TRBD1. CDR1 is SEHNR and CDR2 is FQNEAQ in the germline V gene (reference sequence). This CDR3 spans 15 amino acids. With 0 bases clipped from V and 10 bases from J, the junction kept 7 bases outside the gene matches. Complete variable domain (other parts from reference TRBV7-9 and TRBJ2-2): DTGVSQNPRHKITKRGQNVTFRCDPISEHNRLYWYRQTLGQGPEFLTYFQNEAQLEKSRLLSDRFSAERPKGSFSTLEIQRTEQGDSAMYLCASSLAGTGFEELFFGEGSRLTVL.